Only one count was recorded for the clone carrying this T cell receptor (beta chain). Antigen: not known. Its ends do not fully match the called genes, so a read error is possible. These data are taken from a study of blood T cells in healthy people across ages. Points from the study as a whole: When one million T cells were used, diversity estimates were thought to be underestimates. Donor CMV status was unknown, possibly confounding expanded clonotype changes.

The CDR3 runs 17 residues. Sample-barcoded 5' priming and a J-beta primer mix drove a second PCR of roughly 7 to 11 cycles. Every cDNA was tagged by a template-switch adaptor with 12 random nucleotides. From each sample, at least 3 million paired-end reads containing CDR3 were obtained. TCRdb itself ran the 5' RACE reads through MiXCR, one entry per CDR3 protein. The profile shows roughly 1.5 million distinct CDR3 sequences, roughly 43% of them singletons. V is TRBV12-3 or TRBV12-4 and J is TRBJ2-3; 11 bases agree with TRBD2. Sample: blood. The origin of this receptor is a woman under 30 in good health. The CDR3 sequence is CASSPRLAGTVTDAQYF. CDR3 nucleotides: TGTGCCAGCAGTCCCCGACTAGCGGGAACGGTCACAGATGCGCAGTATTTT.